The source of this T cell receptor beta chain is a study of CD8 T cells in ankylosing spondylitis (dated by TCRdb to about 2017). With respect to the entire study: T cell receptor beta repertoires were profiled in healthy donors and ankylosing spondylitis patients so that disease-linked TCR variants could be found. In total, the full study cohort was made up of roughly 110 healthy donors and 25 to 30 ankylosing spondylitis patients. Peripheral blood was sampled, and synovial fluid was additionally collected from ankylosing spondylitis patients.

This clonotype was observed a few times. Its antigen is not yet known. No base-level quality is on record; no much larger clone is a single base apart. From the cysteine through the phenylalanine, the CDR3 covers 14 amino acids. The DNA shown is the 42-base CDR3, in frame from base 1. The germline V gene encodes CDR1 LNHNV and CDR2 YYDKDF (reference sequence). The germline V end is reduced by 1 base and the J end by 5 bases; junction bases left unmatched: 4. The study at large found these results: A TCR beta motif made up of several highly homologous amino acid variants appeared to be characteristic of blood from ankylosing spondylitis patients. The disease-linked clones had a CD8+ phenotype and were found at relatively low frequencies in peripheral blood. Some motif variants had previously been reported in the synovial fluid and blood of reactive arthritis patients, which suggests shared mechanisms of disease initiation. Significant enrichment of the disease-linked clones was reported in matched synovial fluid samples from ankylosing spondylitis patients.

Sequenced on an Illumina HiSeq 2500. Quantitative 5'-RACE with molecular barcodes was the method used to prepare the TCR beta libraries. Per the source publication's procedure: A new computational method based on a probabilistic model of VDJ rearrangement was used to identify disease-linked TCR variants. TCRdb ran its own pipeline on the public reads, namely fastp trimming at Q25 and MiXCR clone calling, and kept in-frame beta chains. Rows with a matching CDR3 protein are joined into one entry that keeps the most common DNA and genes. The V and J calls here are based on TCRdb, not the publication. The sample records 250,000 to 350,000 distinct CDR3 sequences, around 20% of which are singletons. The ten largest account for roughly 8% of the sample.

The sequenced material came from blood, either unsorted or a sorted T cell fraction (not recorded which). This receptor was identified in a male donor with ankylosing spondylitis or in good health (not recorded which). The chain is made from TRBV15 and TRBJ2-5, and 7 bases in between align with TRBD2. The DNA sequence is TGTGCCACCAGCAGAGCCCAGGGAGGGGAGACCCAGTACTTC. Its product reads: CATSRAQGGETQYF.